This T cell receptor (beta chain) was profiled in a study of OX40 agonist ivuxolimab in advanced cancers. Overall study context: Patients enrolled in dose escalation were diagnosed with hepatocellular carcinoma, melanoma, renal cell or head and neck cancer. Three patients responded partially, comprising one with hepatocellular carcinoma and two with cutaneous melanoma. General study results and limits: Blood T cells, both CD4+ and CD8+, expanded clonally by week 6 at 0.1 to 3.0 mg/kg.

The V segment lost 0 bases and the J segment 9 bases; nucleotides outside the gene matches: 11. This CDR3 region has 17 residues. Germline V gene data show CDR1 as LNHDA and CDR2 as SQIVND (reference sequence). Blood sampling was done at baseline, cycle 4 day 1, and cycle 7 day 1. Some clones are missing from TCRdb's copy, which holds only in-frame ones; the method was immunoSEQ multiplex PCR. The sample includes about 67,000 clones, more than 75% seen only once; the top ten take 3.5% to 5%. Regarding this clone: Its antigen is as yet unknown.

The chain employs TRBV19 and TRBJ2-1; 10 bases match TRBD2. This sequence originates from an adult with an advanced solid tumor such as melanoma, head and neck, liver or kidney cancer. This sample comprised CD4+ or CD8+ T cells sorted from blood, obtained in a trial of the OX40 agonist ivuxolimab. The CDR3 DNA reads TGTGCCAGTAGTATAGATCACGCTAGCGGGAGAATGGGTGAGCAGTTCTTC. Residues: CASSIDHASGRMGEQFF.